This T cell receptor (beta chain) emerged from a study of blood T cell repertoires in COVID-19. Profiling relied on immunoSEQ multiplex PCR, and the TCRdb table lists in-frame clones only, not all of them. The table includes 200,000 to 250,000 clones, roughly 86% detected once. CDR1 is SGHAT and CDR2 is FQNNGV in the germline V gene. V lost 1 base to trimming and J lost 2 bases; unmatched junction nucleotides: 7. The length of the CDR3 is 17 residues. Material for sequencing was peripheral blood. The chain couples TRBV11-2 to TRBJ2-5, with TRBD2 matching over 10 bases. The TCR originated in a man between 60 and 75 years old with acute or convalescent COVID-19. CDR3 loop: CASSLAQSLAGQETQYF. CDR3 coding DNA: TGTGCCAGCAGCTTAGCCCAATCACTAGCGGGGCAAGAGACCCAGTACTTC.